This TCR beta chain originates from a study of cytomegalovirus exposure and HLA in healthy donors. The germline CDR1 and CDR2 sequences are SGHRS and YFSETQ. This CDR3 is 16 amino acids long. V lost 1 base to trimming and J lost 2 bases, with 15 bases between them. The primer mix had 60 Vbeta and 13 Jbeta primers. Repertoires were generated with immunoSEQ multiplex PCR, while TCRdb's copy carries only in-frame clones and drops some. In the table there are about 44,000 clones, around 90% of which are singletons. Regarding the study as a whole: Rare sequences made up most TCRs, while some public TCRs were found in many donors. A few CMV-associated chains proved CMV antigen-specific in vitro.

As concerns this clone: Its antigen is currently unknown.

Sequences were obtained from PBMCs. This receptor was obtained from a middle-aged woman in good health and CMV-seropositive. This sequence joins TRBV5-1 and TRBJ2-5, with D hard to call. The CDR3 loop is CASSLISSVPQETQYF. Here the CDR3 DNA reads TGCGCCAGCAGCTTGATTAGTTCCGTTCCTCAAGAGACCCAGTACTTC.